One and the same sample provided the 18 T cell receptor beta chains below, sequenced in a study of T cell clusters in autoimmune cytopenias. TRB rearrangements were amplified by touch-down multiplex PCR with mixed TRB-A/B primers. Using the multiplex PCR reads, TCRdb records one entry per CDR3 protein without DNA. The sample holds under 13,000 distinct CDR3 sequences. Some 40,000 genome equivalents of blood DNA were amplified for TRB. These data are also associated with another study on T cell repertoires in aging, cancer and after chemotherapy.

Sequencing used peripheral blood. The receptors were gathered from a human donor in good health.

This clonotype is identified as medium-sized from frequency. The V call is TRBV15, the J call TRBJ1-4; the TRBD1 assignment by TCRdb is unverifiable without DNA. Per germline, CDR1 LNHNV and CDR2 YYDKDF (reference sequence). The length of the CDR3 is 15 residues. The CDR3 reads CATSRQGASGEKLFF.

The genes are TRBV6-6 and TRBJ2-3; the D call of TRBD2 rests on TCRdb alone, since no DNA is present to check it. The CDR3 is 14 amino acids. Germline CDR1 MNHNY, CDR2 SVGAGI (reference sequence). The CDR3 spells CASRQTGLTDTQYF.

In terms of frequency, this clonotype is medium-sized (0.01 to 0.1%). The chain links TRBV6-1 to TRBJ1-6. CDR1 and CDR2 (germline): MNHNS, SASEGT. The CDR3 extends over 15 amino acids. The chain's CDR3 is CASRVSTTRNSPLHF.

The chain joins TRBV12-3 or TRBV12-4 to TRBJ2-2; lacking DNA, the TRBD1 call made by TCRdb goes unchecked. This CDR3 spans 14 amino acids. The CDR3 sequence is CASRTGTNTGELFF.

This CDR3 reads CASSFGGSGGETQYF. This rearrangement joins TRBV5-1 to TRBJ2-5; the TRBD2 assignment by TCRdb is unverifiable without DNA. CDR1 SGHRS and CDR2 YFSETQ come from the germline V gene. The length of the CDR3 is 15 residues.

This clonotype is deemed medium-sized by its frequency. The chain is built from TRBV19 and TRBJ2-6. Germline CDR1 LNHDA, CDR2 SQIVND (reference sequence). The CDR3 runs to 13 residues. CDR3 residues: CASLQHGANVLTF. Combining the CDR3 with reference TRBV19 and TRBJ2-6 gives the whole variable domain DGGITQSPKYLFRKEGQNVTLSCEQNLNHDAMYWYRQDPGQGLRLIYYSQIVNDFQKGDIAEGYSVSREKKESFPLTVTSAQKNPTAFYLCASLQHGANVLTFGAGSRLTVL.

Frequency places this clonotype as medium-sized. This chain links TRBV6-6 with TRBJ1-1; TCRdb reports TRBD1, a call that lacks DNA to check it against. The CDR3 loop spans 13 amino acids. Germline assignment: CDR1 MNHNY and CDR2 SVGAGI (reference sequence). CDR3 loop: CASSSTGPTEAFF.

Its frequency marks this clonotype as medium-sized. This chain connects TRBV29-1 to TRBJ2-1; the TCRdb call, TRBD1, lacks DNA for checking. Germline CDR1 reads SQVTM; CDR2 reads ANQGSEA. The CDR3 consists of 15 residues. CDR3 amino acids: CSVEGWDRGYNEQFF.

Judged by frequency, this clonotype is medium-sized. The genes are TRBV19 and TRBJ2-3; the TCRdb D gene call, TRBD1, has no DNA to confirm it. Per germline, CDR1 LNHDA and CDR2 SQIVND (reference sequence). The CDR3 totals 13 residues. The CDR3 spells CASRDKAHHTQYF.

CDR3 residues: CASSLVSGEAFF. The V call is TRBV11-2, the J call TRBJ1-1. Looked up from germline, CDR1 is SGHAT and CDR2 is FQNNGV. The CDR3 consists of 12 residues. The whole variable domain, remainder taken from reference TRBV11-2 and TRBJ1-1, is EAGVAQSPRYKIIEKRQSVAFWCNPISGHATLYWYQQILGQGPKLLIQFQNNGVVDDSQLPKDRFSAERLKGVDSTLKIQPAKLEDSAVYLCASSLVSGEAFFGQGTRLTVV.

The genes are TRBV20-1 and TRBJ1-4; as DNA is missing, the TRBD1 call by TCRdb cannot be tested. Germline V gene lookup returns CDR1 DFQATT and CDR2 SNEGSKA (reference sequence). The CDR3 sequence is 13 residues long. The CDR3 region is CSASIQGGEKLFF.

Judged by frequency, this clonotype is medium-sized. The rearrangement links TRBV19 to TRBJ1-1; no DNA is available, so the TRBD1 call from TCRdb remains unchecked. Per the germline V gene, CDR1 is LNHDA and CDR2 is SQIVND (reference sequence). CDR3 length: 15 amino acids. The chain's CDR3 is CARSVQPGAGTEAFF.

The chain uses TRBV28 and TRBJ2-3; checking the TCRdb D call of TRBD1 is not possible without DNA. This CDR3 contains 13 residues. The V gene's germline CDR1 is MDHEN and CDR2 SYDVKM. CDR3 sequence reads: CASRKGGADTQYF.

The chain is built from TRBV7-9 and TRBJ1-4; the D gene TCRdb calls, TRBD1, cannot be checked with no DNA. The germline gives CDR1 SEHNR, CDR2 FQNEAQ (reference sequence). The CDR3 sequence is 13 residues long. The CDR3 reads CASSTGAEEKLFF.

Its frequency marks this clonotype as medium-sized (0.01 to 0.1%). This rearrangement joins TRBV10-3 to TRBJ1-1. This CDR3 is built from 13 residues. Germline V gives CDR1 ENHRY, CDR2 SYGVKD. The CDR3 sequence is CAIRDSLNTEAFF.

The chain carries TRBV6-6 and TRBJ2-2; TCRdb gives TRBD2 as the D gene, but with no DNA this cannot be confirmed. Germline values: CDR1 MNHNY, CDR2 SVGAGI (reference sequence). This CDR3 contains 15 residues. CDR3 sequence reads: CASSRLAGAGGELFF.

The rearrangement uses TRBV27 and TRBJ2-1; TCRdb reports TRBD1, a call that lacks DNA to check it against. Germline V gives CDR1 MNHEY, CDR2 SMNVEV (reference sequence). This CDR3 is 16 amino acids long. The CDR3 reads CASSSPGARTYNEQFF.

In terms of frequency, this clonotype is medium-sized. The genes are TRBV7-2 and TRBJ2-2; TCRdb's assignment of TRBD1 cannot be checked, as there is no DNA. CDR1 is SGHTA, CDR2 FQGNSA, per germline. The CDR3 length is 14 residues. CDR3 in amino acids: CASSQGTVTGELFF.